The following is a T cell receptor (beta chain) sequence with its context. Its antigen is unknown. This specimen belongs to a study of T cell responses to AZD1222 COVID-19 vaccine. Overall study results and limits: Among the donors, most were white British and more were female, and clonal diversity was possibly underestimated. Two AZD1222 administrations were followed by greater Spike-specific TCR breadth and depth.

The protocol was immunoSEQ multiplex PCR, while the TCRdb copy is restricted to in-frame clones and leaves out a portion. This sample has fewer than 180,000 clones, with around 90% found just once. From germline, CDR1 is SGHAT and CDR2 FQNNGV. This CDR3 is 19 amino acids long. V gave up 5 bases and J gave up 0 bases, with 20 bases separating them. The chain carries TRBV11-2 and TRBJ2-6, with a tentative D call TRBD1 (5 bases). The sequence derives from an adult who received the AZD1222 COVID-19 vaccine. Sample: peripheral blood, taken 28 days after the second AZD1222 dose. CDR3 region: CASSRRQGRINSGANVLTF. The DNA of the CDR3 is TGTGCCAGCAGCCGAAGGCAGGGCCGAATCAACTCTGGGGCCAACGTCCTGACTTTC.